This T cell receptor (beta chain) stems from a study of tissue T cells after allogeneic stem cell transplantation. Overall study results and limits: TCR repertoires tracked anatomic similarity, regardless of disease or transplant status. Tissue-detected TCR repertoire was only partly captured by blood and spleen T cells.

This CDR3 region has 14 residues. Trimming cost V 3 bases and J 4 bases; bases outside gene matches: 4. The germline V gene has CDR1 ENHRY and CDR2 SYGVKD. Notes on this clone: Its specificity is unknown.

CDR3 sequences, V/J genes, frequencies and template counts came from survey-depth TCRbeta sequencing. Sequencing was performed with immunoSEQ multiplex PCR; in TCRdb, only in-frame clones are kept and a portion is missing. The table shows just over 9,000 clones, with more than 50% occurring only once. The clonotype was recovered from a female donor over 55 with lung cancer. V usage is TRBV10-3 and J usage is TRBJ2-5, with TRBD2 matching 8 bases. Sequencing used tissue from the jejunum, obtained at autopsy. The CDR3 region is CAISDGTSVETQYF. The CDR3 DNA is TGTGCCATCAGTGACGGGACTAGTGTAGAGACCCAGTACTTC.